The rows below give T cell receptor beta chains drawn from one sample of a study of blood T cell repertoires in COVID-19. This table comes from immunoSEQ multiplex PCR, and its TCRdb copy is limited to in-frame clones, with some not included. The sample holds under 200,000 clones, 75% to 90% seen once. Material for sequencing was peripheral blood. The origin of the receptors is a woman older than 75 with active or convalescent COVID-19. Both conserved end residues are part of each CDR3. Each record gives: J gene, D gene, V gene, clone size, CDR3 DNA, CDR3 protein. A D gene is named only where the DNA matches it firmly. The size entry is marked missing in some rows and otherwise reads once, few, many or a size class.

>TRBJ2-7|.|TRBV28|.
TGTGCCAGCAGTCCCTCCGGCCTCGCGGGGGCTCTCTACGAGCAGTACTTC
CASSPSGLAGALYEQYF
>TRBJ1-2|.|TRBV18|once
TGTGCCAGCTCACCTGACAGTCTCGCCTATGGCTACACCTTC
CASSPDSLAYGYTF
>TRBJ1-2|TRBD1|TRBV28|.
TGTGCCAGCAGTGGCGACAGGGTCTATGGCTACACCTTC
CASSGDRVYGYTF
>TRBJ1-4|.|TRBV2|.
TGTGCCAGCAATCACCGGGACTTGAATGAAAAACTGTTTTTT
CASNHRDLNEKLFF
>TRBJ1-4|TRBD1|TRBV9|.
TGTGCCAGCAGCGCGAGTGGACAGGGCGGTGAAAAACTGTTTTTT
CASSASGQGGEKLFF
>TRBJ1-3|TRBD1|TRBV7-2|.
TGTGCCAGCAGCTCGACAGGGGTGGATGGAAACACCATATATTTT
CASSSTGVDGNTIYF
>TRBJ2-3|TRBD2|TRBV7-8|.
TGTGCCAGCAGCCTAAGGACTAGCGGGGGGACGTCTAGCACAGATACGCAGTATTTT
CASSLRTSGGTSSTDTQYF
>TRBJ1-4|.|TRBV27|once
TGTGCCAGCAGTCCCCGACAGCACTTTAATGAAAAACTGTTTTTT
CASSPRQHFNEKLFF
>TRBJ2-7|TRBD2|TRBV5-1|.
TGCGCCAGCAGCTTGGGAGGGGAGGGCTACGAGCAGTACTTC
CASSLGGEGYEQYF
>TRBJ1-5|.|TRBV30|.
TGTGCCTGGAGTCGGGGGGGGGAAGGTCAGCCCCAGCATTTT
CAWSRGGEGQPQHF
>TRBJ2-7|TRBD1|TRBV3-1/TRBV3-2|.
TGTGCCAGCACCAAAGGGACAGGACCCATAATGGGCGAGCAGTACTTC
CASTKGTGPIMGEQYF
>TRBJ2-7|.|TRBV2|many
TGTGCCAGCACCCCCCAAAAGAGCGAGCAGTACTTC
CASTPQKSEQYF
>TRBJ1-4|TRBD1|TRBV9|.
TGTGCCAGCAGCGTCGGACAGGGGGCAACTAATGAAAAACTGTTTTTT
CASSVGQGATNEKLFF
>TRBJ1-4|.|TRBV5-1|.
TGCGCCAGCAAAGGACCGGGGGGCGAAAAACTGTTTTTT
CASKGPGGEKLFF
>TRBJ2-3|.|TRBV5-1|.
TGCGCCAGCAGCTTGGCCGGCACAGATACGCAGTATTTT
CASSLAGTDTQYF
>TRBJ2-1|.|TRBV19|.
TGTGCCAGTAACGACCAGGGGTATGAGCAGTTCTTC
CASNDQGYEQFF
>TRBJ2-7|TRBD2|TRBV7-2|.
TGTGCCAGCAGCATCTCGGGGACTAGCGAGCAGTACTTC
CASSISGTSEQYF
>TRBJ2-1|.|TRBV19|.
TGTGCCAGTAGTTTGCAGGGAGGTTCCTACAATGAGCAGTTCTTC
CASSLQGGSYNEQFF
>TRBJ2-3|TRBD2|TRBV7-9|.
TGTGCCAGCAGCTTAGCGCTACTAGCGGGGGCCACAGATACGCAGTATTTT
CASSLALLAGATDTQYF
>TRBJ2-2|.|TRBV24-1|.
TGTGCCACCAGTGAGCAGGGGCACACCGGGGAGCTGTTTTTT
CATSEQGHTGELFF
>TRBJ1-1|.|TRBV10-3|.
TGTGCCATCAGTCCGACCCTCGGACAGCTCCAGAACACTGAAGCTTTCTTT
CAISPTLGQLQNTEAFF
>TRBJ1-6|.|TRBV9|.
TGTGCCAGCAGCCCCAGGGGCACCTATAATTCACCCCTCCACTTT
CASSPRGTYNSPLHF
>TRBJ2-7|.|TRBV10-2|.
TGCGCCAGCAGTGGGCCCCGGACAAACTACGAGCAGTACTTC
CASSGPRTNYEQYF
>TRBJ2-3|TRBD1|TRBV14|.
TGTGCCAGCAGCCCCCGGGACAGGGTAGGGGGCACAGATACGCAGTATTTT
CASSPRDRVGGTDTQYF
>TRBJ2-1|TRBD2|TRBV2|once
TGTGCCAGCATCCTAGGCCCCTTGGGAGGGTACAATGAGCAGTTCTTC
CASILGPLGGYNEQFF
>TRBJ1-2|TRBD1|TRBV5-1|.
TGCGCCAGCAGCGGCGGGACAGGGGCTGGGGATGGCTACACCTTC
CASSGGTGAGDGYTF
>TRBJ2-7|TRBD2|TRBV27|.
TGTGCCAGCAGTTCGGGACTAGCGGGGTACTACGAGCAGTACTTC
CASSSGLAGYYEQYF
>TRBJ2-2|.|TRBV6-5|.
TGTGCCAGCAGGCGTAAGAACACCGGGGAGCTGTTTTTT
CASRRKNTGELFF
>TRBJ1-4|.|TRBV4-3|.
TGCGCCAGCAGCCAAGGTCCATCTCAGGGTGCAACTAATGAAAAACTGTTTTTT
CASSQGPSQGATNEKLFF
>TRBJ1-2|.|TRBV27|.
TGTGCCAGCAGTCTACAGGGAGACTATGGCTACACCTTC
CASSLQGDYGYTF
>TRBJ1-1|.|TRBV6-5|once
TGTGCCAGCAGTTACAGCGGGCCAGGCAACACTGAAGCTTTCTTT
CASSYSGPGNTEAFF
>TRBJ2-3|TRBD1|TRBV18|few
TGTGCCAGCTCACCACCGGTTAAAGGGGGCCAAGATACGCAGTATTTT
CASSPPVKGGQDTQYF
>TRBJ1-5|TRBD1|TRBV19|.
TGTGCCAGTAGTATGCCGGGACAGGTTCCTAATCAGCCCCAGCATTTT
CASSMPGQVPNQPQHF
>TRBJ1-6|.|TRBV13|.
TGTGCCAGCGCGGAAAGCTCCTATAATTCACCCCTCCACTTT
CASAESSYNSPLHF
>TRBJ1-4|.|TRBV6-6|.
TGTGCCAGCACTCCAATACCGAGACAGGCAAATGAAAAACTGTTTTTT
CASTPIPRQANEKLFF
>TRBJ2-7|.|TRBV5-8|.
TGTGCCAGCAGCTTGGCCCGGGCAGGGGGGTCCTACGAGCAGTACTTC
CASSLARAGGSYEQYF
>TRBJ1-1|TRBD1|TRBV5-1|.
TGCGCCAGCAGCTCTATACAGGGGGCCAACACTGAAGCTTTCTTT
CASSSIQGANTEAFF
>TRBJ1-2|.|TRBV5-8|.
TGTGCCAGCAGCTTTGAGTATTCACATGGCTACACCTTC
CASSFEYSHGYTF
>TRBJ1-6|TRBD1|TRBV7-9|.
TGTGCCAGCAGCTTCGACAGGGGATATGGCTCCTATAATTCACCCCTCCACTTT
CASSFDRGYGSYNSPLHF
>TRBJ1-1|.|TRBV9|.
TGTGCCAGCAGCGTAGGGGGAGCTATGAACACTGAAGCTTTCTTT
CASSVGGAMNTEAFF
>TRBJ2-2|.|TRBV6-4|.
TGTGCCAGCAGTATGGAGGGAGAAACCGGGGAGCTGTTTTTT
CASSMEGETGELFF
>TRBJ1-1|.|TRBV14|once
TGTGCCAGCAGCCAAGAGTTGAGGGTGGGCACTGAAGCTTTCTTT
CASSQELRVGTEAFF
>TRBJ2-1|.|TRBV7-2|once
TGTGCCAGCAGCTTCGGGAGAGGCGGCAACGATGAGCAGTTCTTC
CASSFGRGGNDEQFF
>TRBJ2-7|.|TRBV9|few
TGTGCCAGCAGCCCCTCCGCAGGGATGGTTTCCGAGCAGTACTTC
CASSPSAGMVSEQYF
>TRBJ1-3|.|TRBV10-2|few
TGCGCCAGCAGTGAGGGAGGGCCTGGAAACACCATATATTTT
CASSEGGPGNTIYF